This T cell receptor beta chain was sequenced for a study of blood T cell repertoires in COVID-19. Study background: Specimens from acute and convalescent COVID-19 originated in the United States, Italy and Spain. From T cells, B-cell-depleted T cells, or PBMCs came the material, which was cDNA or gDNA.

Using immunoSEQ multiplex PCR, the repertoire was profiled, and TCRdb retains in-frame clones only, with some absent. The table records roughly 40,000 clones, approximately 84% of them present only once. Germline lookup yields CDR1 SGDLS and CDR2 YYNGEE. Unmatched junction bases numbered 3, after V lost 0 bases and J lost 3 bases. This CDR3 spans 15 amino acids. Material: peripheral blood. The source is a man older than 75 with active or convalescent COVID-19. The chain uses TRBV9 and TRBJ2-7, with 10 bases aligning to TRBD2. The chain's CDR3 is CASSVGTSGFYEQYF. CDR3 DNA sequence: TGTGCCAGCAGCGTAGGGACTAGCGGCTTCTACGAGCAGTACTTC.